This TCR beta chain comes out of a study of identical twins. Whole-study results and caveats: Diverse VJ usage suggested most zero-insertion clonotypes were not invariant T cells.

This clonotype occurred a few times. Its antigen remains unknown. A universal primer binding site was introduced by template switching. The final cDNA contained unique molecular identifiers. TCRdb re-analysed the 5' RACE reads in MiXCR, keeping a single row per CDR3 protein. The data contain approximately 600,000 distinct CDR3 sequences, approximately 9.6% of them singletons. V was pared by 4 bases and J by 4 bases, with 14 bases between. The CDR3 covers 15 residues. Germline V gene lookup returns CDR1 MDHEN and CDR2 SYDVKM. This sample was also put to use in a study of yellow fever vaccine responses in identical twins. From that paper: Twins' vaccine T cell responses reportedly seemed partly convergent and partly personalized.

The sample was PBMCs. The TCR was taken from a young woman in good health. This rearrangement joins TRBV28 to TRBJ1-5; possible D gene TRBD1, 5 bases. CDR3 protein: CASSSGSQGNQPQHF. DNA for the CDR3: TGTGCCAGCAGTTCAGGGTCGCAAGGGAATCAGCCCCAGCATTTT.